Listed below are T cell receptor beta chains from one sample, sequenced in a study of shared clonotypes between healthy human individuals. Sequenced by immunoSEQ multiplex PCR; TCRdb stores in-frame clones only, minus some. The profile shows about 110,000 clones, more than 65% of them singletons. The sample taken for sequencing was memory CD8+ T cells sorted from blood. Receptors originate from a woman in her twenties or thirties in good health. The CDR3 runs from the conserved cysteine through the conserved F or W. Each record gives: clone size, D gene, CDR3 length, J gene, V gene, CDR3 DNA, CDR3 protein. A D gene is named only where the DNA matches it firmly. Size tells how often a clone was seen (once, few, many) or the class of an expanded clone, and some rows leave it out.

- | - | 14 | TRBJ2-2 | TRBV7-6 | TGTGCCAGCAGCCGAACAAGGGGTACCGGGGAGCTGTTTTTT | CASSRTRGTGELFF
once | TRBD1 | 15 | TRBJ2-7 | TRBV6-1 | TGTGCCAGCAGTGAAGAAGGGACAGGGGGGTACGAGCAGTACTTC | CASSEEGTGGYEQYF
many | TRBD1 | 13 | TRBJ1-6 | TRBV27 | TGTGCCAGCAGTTACAGGGGCAGCTCACCCCTCCACTTT | CASSYRGSSPLHF
medium-sized | - | 11 | TRBJ2-7 | TRBV9 | TGTGCCAGCAGCTCAGGATACGAGCAGTACTTC | CASSSGYEQYF
few | - | 13 | TRBJ1-6 | TRBV19 | TGTGCCAGTGCCGGGACGGAGAATTCACCCCTCCACTTT | CASAGTENSPLHF
- | - | 11 | TRBJ2-7 | TRBV7-6 | TGTGCCAGCAGCTTAGCGGATGAGCAGTACTTC | CASSLADEQYF
once | - | 15 | TRBJ2-1 | TRBV15 | TGTGCCACCAGCAGAGAAGACGGGAGAAGAGATGAGCAGTTCTTC | CATSREDGRRDEQFF
- | - | 16 | TRBJ1-1 | TRBV5-4 | TGTGCCAGCAGCTTGGTGGGTTGGGCGGAAGCTTCCGAAGCTTTCTTT | CASSLVGWAEASEAFF
- | - | 14 | TRBJ1-2 | TRBV19 | TGTGCCAGTACCTTATCGGGACTGCTCTATGGCTACACCTTC | CASTLSGLLYGYTF
- | TRBD2 | 15 | TRBJ2-1 | TRBV6-1 | TGTGCCAGCAGTGACCTTAGCGGGAGTGTCGATGAGCAGTTCTTC | CASSDLSGSVDEQFF
- | TRBD2 | 18 | TRBJ2-7 | TRBV7-9 | TGTGCCAGCAGCCCACCCCTGGCCTACAGCGGGGGGTTCTACGAGCAGTACTTC | CASSPPLAYSGGFYEQYF